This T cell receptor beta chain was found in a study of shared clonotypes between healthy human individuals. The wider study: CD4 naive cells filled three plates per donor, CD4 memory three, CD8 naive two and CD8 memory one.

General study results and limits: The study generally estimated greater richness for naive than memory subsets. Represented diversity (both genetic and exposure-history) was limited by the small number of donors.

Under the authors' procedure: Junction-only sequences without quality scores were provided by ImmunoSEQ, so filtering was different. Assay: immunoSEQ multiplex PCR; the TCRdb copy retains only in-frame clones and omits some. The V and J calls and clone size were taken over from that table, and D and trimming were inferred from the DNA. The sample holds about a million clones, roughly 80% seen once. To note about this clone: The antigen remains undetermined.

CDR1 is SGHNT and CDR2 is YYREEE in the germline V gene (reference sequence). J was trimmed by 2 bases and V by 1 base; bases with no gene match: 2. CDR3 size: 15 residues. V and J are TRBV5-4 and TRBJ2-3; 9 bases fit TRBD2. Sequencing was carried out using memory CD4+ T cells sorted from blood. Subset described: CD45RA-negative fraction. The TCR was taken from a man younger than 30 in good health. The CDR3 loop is CASSLLAGTTDTQYF. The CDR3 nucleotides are TGTGCCAGCAGCTTGCTAGCGGGGACCACAGATACGCAGTATTTT.